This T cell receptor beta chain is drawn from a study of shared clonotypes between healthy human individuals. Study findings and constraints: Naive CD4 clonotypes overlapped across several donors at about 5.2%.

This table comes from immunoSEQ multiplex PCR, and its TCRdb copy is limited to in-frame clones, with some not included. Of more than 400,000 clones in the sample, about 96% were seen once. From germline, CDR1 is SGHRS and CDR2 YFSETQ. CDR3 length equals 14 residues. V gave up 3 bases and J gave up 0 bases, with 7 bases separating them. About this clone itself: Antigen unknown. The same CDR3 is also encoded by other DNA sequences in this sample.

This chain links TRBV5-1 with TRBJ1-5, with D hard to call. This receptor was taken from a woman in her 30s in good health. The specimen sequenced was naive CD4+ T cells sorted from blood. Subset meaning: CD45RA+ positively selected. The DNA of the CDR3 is TGCGCCAGCAGCTCCGGGGATAGCAATCAGCCCCAGCATTTT. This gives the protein CASSSGDSNQPQHF.